These 31 T cell receptor beta chains were all obtained from the same sample, sequenced in a study of cytomegalovirus exposure and HLA in healthy donors. This PCR relied on a set of 60 Vbeta primers and 13 Jbeta primers. Profiling relied on immunoSEQ multiplex PCR, and the TCRdb table lists in-frame clones only, not all of them. The sample comprises over 150,000 clones, roughly 80% of which are singletons, and roughly 1.4% rests with the top ten. The sample was PBMCs. The receptors shown here come from a man younger than 35 in good health and CMV-seronegative.

CDR3 sequence: CSVIRLAGAPYNEQFF. CDR3 DNA: TGCAGCGTCATTCGACTAGCGGGAGCCCCCTACAATGAGCAGTTCTTC. This rearrangement joins TRBV29-1 to TRBJ2-1; 12 nucleotides match TRBD2. J lost 2 bases, V lost 6 bases, and 8 bases had no gene match. The CDR3 has 16 amino acids. Germline CDR1 and CDR2: SQVTM and ANQGSEA.

This clone has a handful of counts. This rearrangement joins TRBV7-2 to TRBJ2-3; 9 bases match TRBD2. The CDR3 has 15 residues. Trimming took 3 bases from V and 3 from J; bases not matched to a gene: 4. Germline CDR1 is SGHTA and CDR2 is FQGNSA. CDR3 DNA: TGTGCCAGCAGCTTTAGCGGGAGAGGAACAGATACGCAGTATTTT. Its translation is CASSFSGRGTDTQYF.

V is TRBV6-1 and J is TRBJ1-5; TRBD1 might be the D (5 bases). V gave up 2 bases and J gave up 9 bases, with 20 bases separating them. This CDR3 has 16 amino acids. Per the germline V gene, CDR1 is MNHNS and CDR2 is SASEGT. The CDR3 spells CASSESGFNGGWPQHF. The DNA for the CDR3 is TGTGCCAGCAGTGAATCAGGGTTCAATGGGGGGTGGCCCCAGCATTTT.

The chain joins TRBV6-6 to TRBJ1-3; D might be TRBD1 (6 bases). CDR3 size: 14 residues. Deletions cut 6 bases from V and 2 bases from J, with 11 bases between. Germline CDR1 is MNHNY and CDR2 is SVGAGI (reference sequence). The CDR3 loop reads CASSTQGTGNTIYF. In DNA, the CDR3 is TGTGCCAGCAGCACCCAGGGGACTGGAAACACCATATATTTT.

The rearrangement links TRBV9 to TRBJ2-2, with TRBD2 matching 10 bases. The CDR3 loop spans 16 amino acids. V was clipped by 4 bases and J by 7 bases; unmatched bases: 10. Germline loops: CDR1 SGDLS, CDR2 YYNGEE. The CDR3 DNA is TGTGCCAGCAGCCCGCAAGCGGGAGGGAAGGTCGGGGAGCTGTTTTTT. Protein: CASSPQAGGKVGELFF.

The gene calls are TRBV18 and TRBJ2-7, with D unclear. V was shortened by 0 bases and J by 6 bases, with 6 bases between the two germline ends. CDR3 length: 12 amino acids. Per germline, CDR1 KGHSH and CDR2 LQKENI. This chain's CDR3 is CASSPPSGEQYF. The CDR3 DNA sequence: TGTGCCAGCTCACCACCTTCGGGCGAGCAGTACTTC.

The chain is built from TRBV18 and TRBJ1-1; no firm D call. The CDR3 spans 14 residues. From germline, CDR1 is KGHSH and CDR2 LQKENI. The V gene lost 1 base and the J gene lost 2 bases, with 8 bases spanning the gap. The CDR3 loop is CASSPRADNTEAFF. The CDR3 nucleotides are TGTGCCAGCTCACCACGAGCTGATAACACTGAAGCTTTCTTT.

This sequence joins TRBV29-1 and TRBJ1-2; TRBD1 agrees at 9 bases. V lost 7 bases and J lost 8; bases outside the gene matches: 5. This CDR3 region has 11 residues. Germline V gene lookup returns CDR1 SQVTM and CDR2 ANQGSEA. The CDR3 is CSGTGGRGYTF. The CDR3 coding sequence is TGCAGCGGTACAGGGGGCCGGGGCTACACCTTC.

This sequence joins TRBV6-1 and TRBJ2-1, with 9 bases matching TRBD2. J was trimmed by 3 bases and V by 7 bases; bases with no gene match: 7. Germline CDR1 is MNHNS and CDR2 is SASEGT. The CDR3 runs 15 residues. CDR3 nucleotides: TGTGCCAGCATGGGCGGGAGGGGAGTCTACAATGAGCAGTTCTTC. It translates to CASMGGRGVYNEQFF.

Here the CDR3 DNA reads TGTGCCAGCAGTTACGGGGCCGACGGGGGAGAGACCCAGTACTTC. The encoded protein is CASSYGADGGETQYF. The chain recombines TRBV6-6 with TRBJ2-5, with D maybe TRBD2 (6 bases). V lost 2 bases, J lost 4 bases, and 14 bases lay in between. CDR3 length: 15 residues. CDR1 is MNHNY, CDR2 SVGAGI, per germline (reference sequence).

This rearrangement joins TRBV9 to TRBJ2-5, with D unresolved. The end of the DNA aligns better with TRBJ2-7, so the J call may be wrong. Germline lookup yields CDR1 SGDLS and CDR2 YYNGEE. This CDR3 spans 13 amino acids. CDR3 sequence reads: CASSVASHYEQYF. CDR3 nucleotides: TGTGCCAGCAGCGTAGCCAGTCACTACGAGCAGTACTTC.

This clone was found once. The chain combines TRBV7-2 with TRBJ2-5; the match to TRBD2 covers 7 bases. The CDR3 totals 13 residues. The J segment lost 3 bases and the V segment lost 6 bases, leaving 4 bases of the junction unmatched. The V gene's germline CDR1 is SGHTA and CDR2 FQGNSA. CDR3 bases: TGTGCCAGCAGTAGGAGCGGGGAAGAGACCCAGTACTTC. Protein product: CASSRSGEETQYF.

The V call is TRBV7-2, the J call TRBJ1-2; 10 bases are shared with TRBD1. The CDR3 length is 13 residues. The J segment lost 10 bases and the V segment lost 5 bases, leaving 7 bases of the junction unmatched. Germline-derived CDR1 and CDR2 are SGHTA and FQGNSA. The CDR3 sequence is CASSQSGQGTYTF. In DNA form, the CDR3 reads TGTGCCAGCAGCCAATCGGGACAGGGGACCTACACCTTC.

This clone was counted once. This chain links TRBV28 with TRBJ1-6, with 7 positions matching TRBD1. From germline, CDR1 is MDHEN and CDR2 SYDVKM. V was pared by 5 bases and J by 7 bases, with 8 bases of the junction left unmatched. The CDR3 is 15 amino acids. The CDR3 spells CASSPRGLMNSPLHF. The DNA for the CDR3 is TGTGCCAGCAGTCCAAGGGGGCTTATGAATTCACCCCTCCACTTT.

This chain connects TRBV9 to TRBJ2-7; 8 positions agree with TRBD1. The CDR3 is made up of 15 amino acids. In germline, CDR1 is SGDLS, CDR2 YYNGEE. V gave up 2 bases and J gave up 3 bases; unmatched junction bases: 7. The DNA of the CDR3 is TGTGCCAGCAGCGTCCGGACAGGGCTTTTCTACGAGCAGTACTTC. Protein product: CASSVRTGLFYEQYF.

This clone came up once. J is TRBJ2-4 and V is TRBV9, with a tentative D call TRBD2 (6 bases). Trimming pared 0 bases from V and 5 bases from J, leaving 6 bases between. The CDR3 is made up of 13 amino acids. Germline CDR1 SGDLS, CDR2 YYNGEE. Written as DNA, the CDR3 is TGTGCCAGCAGCGTAGCGGGAGAAAACATTCAGTACTTC. It translates to CASSVAGENIQYF.

J is TRBJ2-1 and V is TRBV15; 8 positions agree with TRBD1. The V gene end was trimmed by 4 bases and the J gene end by 7 bases; junction bases not matched to a gene: 6. The length of the CDR3 is 14 residues. Germline CDR1 and CDR2: LNHNV and YYDKDF (reference sequence). CDR3 nucleotide sequence: TGTGCCACCAGCAACCGACAGGGGCGAAATGAGCAGTTCTTC. Encoded protein: CATSNRQGRNEQFF.

The chain has TRBV6-1 and TRBJ2-5; D is uncertain. This CDR3 region has 12 residues. Per germline, CDR1 MNHNS and CDR2 SASEGT. V was trimmed by 4 bases and J by 7 bases, leaving 10 bases between them. Here the CDR3 DNA reads TGTGCCAGCAGTGGGGCTCACGGGACCCAGTACTTC. The encoded protein is CASSGAHGTQYF.

The genes are TRBV6-5 and TRBJ2-1, with TRBD2 identical over 11 bases. This CDR3 is 15 amino acids long. Germline loops: CDR1 MNHEY, CDR2 SVGAGI. With V trimmed by 2 bases and J by 6 bases, 3 bases remained unmatched. The CDR3 sequence: CASSYQLAGVNEQFF. The CDR3 bases are TGTGCCAGCAGTTACCAACTAGCGGGGGTCAATGAGCAGTTCTTC.

There are a few counts of this clone. The chain carries TRBV7-9 and TRBJ1-3; D gene uncertain. Germline V gene lookup returns CDR1 SEHNR and CDR2 FQNEAQ (reference sequence). The CDR3 is 15 residues long. DNA of the CDR3: TGTGGGGTCGCGTTCGGGGTACTCTCTGGAAACACCATATATTTT. The encoded protein is CGVAFGVLSGNTIYF.

The chain employs TRBV7-2 and TRBJ1-3, with D perhaps matching TRBD1 (5 bases). V lost 2 bases and J 4 bases, leaving 9 bases between the germline ends. There are 14 residues in the CDR3. Germline V gene sequence: CDR1 SGHTA, CDR2 FQGNSA. The CDR3 loop is CASSLPGRGNTIYF. The CDR3 nucleotides read TGTGCCAGCAGCTTACCAGGGCGCGGAAACACCATATATTTT.

With respect to this clone: At one boundary the junction diverges from the germline segment, which might be a read error. The chain carries TRBV10-3 and TRBJ2-1; 9 bases are shared with TRBD2. The CDR3 consists of 18 residues. The germline V gene has CDR1 ENHRY and CDR2 SYGVKD. CDR3 nucleotides: TGTGCCATCAATGAGGGTTTGGCTAGCGGGGCCCGGGCTGGTGAGCAGTTCTTC. This sequence encodes CAINEGLASGARAGEQFF.

This clone was recorded only once. V and J are TRBV18 and TRBJ1-4; TRBD1 might be the D (5 bases). Between the trimmed V and J ends, which lost 0 bases and 6 bases, there was a span of 11 bases. Germline-derived CDR1 and CDR2 are KGHSH and LQKENI. The CDR3 sequence is 15 residues long. CDR3 protein: CASSPPRGEDEKLFF. Here the CDR3 DNA reads TGTGCCAGCTCACCACCGCGGGGCGAAGATGAAAAACTGTTTTTT.

V gene TRBV29-1 combines with J gene TRBJ2-6; TRBD1 is a possible D gene (5 bases). With 3 bases removed from V and 1 base from J, the gap between germline ends came to 7 bases. The CDR3 has 14 amino acids. Looked up from germline, CDR1 is SQVTM and CDR2 is ANQGSEA. CDR3 bases: TGCAGCGTTGACGCAGGGTCTGGGGCCAACGTCCTGACTTTC. Translating it yields CSVDAGSGANVLTF. The full variable domain, completed using reference TRBV29-1 and TRBJ2-6, is SAVISQKPSRDICQRGTSLTIQCQVDSQVTMMFWYRQQPGQSLTLIATANQGSEATYESGFVIDKFPISRPNLTFSTLTVSNMSPEDSSIYLCSVDAGSGANVLTFGAGSRLTVL.

Note on this clone: This sample also contains other DNA sequences that code for the same CDR3. The genes are TRBV5-1 and TRBJ2-1, with a possible D match to TRBD2 (5 bases). Germline CDR1 and CDR2: SGHRS and YFSETQ. V lost 2 bases and J 4 bases, leaving 7 bases between the germline ends. The CDR3 runs 13 residues. The CDR3 here is CASSLSGYNEQFF. Here the CDR3 DNA reads TGCGCCAGCAGCTTAAGCGGTTACAATGAGCAGTTCTTC.

This rearrangement joins TRBV5-1 to TRBJ2-3; 10 bases match TRBD2. With 2 bases clipped from V and 0 bases from J, the junction kept 0 bases outside the gene matches. Germline assignment: CDR1 SGHRS and CDR2 YFSETQ. The CDR3 loop spans 15 amino acids. The CDR3 sequence: CASSFSGRSTDTQYF. DNA of the CDR3: TGCGCCAGCAGCTTTAGCGGGAGGAGCACAGATACGCAGTATTTT.

The chain couples TRBV6-6 to TRBJ2-2; 7 positions match TRBD1. Germline V lookup: CDR1 MNHNY, CDR2 SVGAGI (reference sequence). V lost 6 bases to trimming and J lost 1 base; unmatched junction nucleotides: 5. The CDR3 loop spans 15 amino acids. Here the CDR3 DNA reads TGTGCCAGCAGGTTACAGGGGATGAACACCGGGGAGCTGTTTTTT. Translated, it gives CASRLQGMNTGELFF.

The genes are TRBV5-6 and TRBJ2-1, with TRBD2 identical over 14 bases. The CDR3 contains 19 residues. V gave up 2 bases and J gave up 1 base; unmatched junction bases: 8. Per the germline V gene, CDR1 is SGHDT and CDR2 is YYEEEE. The CDR3 DNA is TGTGCCAGCAGCTTTACCGGGACTAGCGGGAGTTGGTCCTACAATGAGCAGTTCTTC. It codes for CASSFTGTSGSWSYNEQFF.

The chain recombines TRBV27 with TRBJ1-2; the match to TRBD1 covers 8 bases. J lost 2 bases, V lost 3 bases, and 2 bases had no gene match. The germline V gene encodes CDR1 MNHEY and CDR2 SMNVEV (reference sequence). The CDR3 has 14 residues. The CDR3 DNA reads TGTGCCAGCAGTTTTTACAGGGGGAACTATGGCTACACCTTC. This translates into CASSFYRGNYGYTF.

The chain recombines TRBV6-4 with TRBJ2-2; TRBD2 is a possible D gene (6 bases). CDR1 is MRHNA and CDR2 is SNTAGT in the germline V gene. Trimming took off 4 bases at V and 0 bases at J, with 15 bases between the two ends. The CDR3 sequence is 17 residues long. The CDR3 nucleotides read TGTGCCAGCAGTGCGGGGGAAACGGTTTCGAACACCGGGGAGCTGTTTTTT. Residues: CASSAGETVSNTGELFF.

Only a few counts were recorded for this clone. The chain combines TRBV7-6 with TRBJ2-3; D gene unclear. Germline assignment: CDR1 SGHVS and CDR2 FNYEAQ. The V end lost 5 bases, the J end lost 0 bases, and 9 bases lay between the germline ends. CDR3 length equals 14 residues. The CDR3 DNA reads TGTGCCAGCAGCACCGACTCTAGCACAGATACGCAGTATTTT. This sequence encodes CASSTDSSTDTQYF. Filled out from reference TRBV7-6 and TRBJ2-3, the complete variable domain reads GAGVSQSPRYKVTKRGQDVALRCDPISGHVSLYWYRQALGQGPEFLTYFNYEAQQDKSGLPNDRFSAERPEGSISTLTIQRTEQRDSAMYRCASSTDSSTDTQYFGPGTRLTVL.